This T cell receptor beta chain is drawn from a study of blood T cell repertoires in COVID-19. TCRdb keeps only in-frame clones here, not all; method: immunoSEQ multiplex PCR. The repertoire has some 200,000 clones, around 76% of them found once; the top ten carry roughly 8.7%. Sequenced: peripheral blood. This clonotype originated in a woman aged 45-60 years with active or convalescent COVID-19.

The CDR3 DNA sequence: TGTGCCAGCAGCTCGGGGGACTTTTACAATGAGCAGTTCTTC. This sequence encodes CASSSGDFYNEQFF. The genes are TRBV11-1 and TRBJ2-1; D might be TRBD2 (6 bases). This CDR3 region has 14 residues. The germline V gene has CDR1 SGHAT and CDR2 FQDESV (reference sequence). V lost 4 bases and J 4 bases, leaving 11 bases between the germline ends.